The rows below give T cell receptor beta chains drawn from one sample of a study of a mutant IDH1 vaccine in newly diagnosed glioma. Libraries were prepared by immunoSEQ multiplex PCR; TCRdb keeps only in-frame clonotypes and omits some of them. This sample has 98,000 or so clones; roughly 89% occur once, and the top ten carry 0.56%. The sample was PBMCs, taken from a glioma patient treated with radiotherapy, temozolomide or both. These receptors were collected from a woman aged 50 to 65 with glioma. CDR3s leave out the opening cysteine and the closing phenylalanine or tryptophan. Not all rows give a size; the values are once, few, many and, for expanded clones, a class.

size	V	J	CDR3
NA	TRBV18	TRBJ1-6	ASSGDRASGNSPLH
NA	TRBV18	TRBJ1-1	ASSPGGIEAF
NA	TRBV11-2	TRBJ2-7	ASRLDWGREPLSYEQY
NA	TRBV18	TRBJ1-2	ASSESVTGAYGYT
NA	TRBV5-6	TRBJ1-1	ASSLEQYVTEAF
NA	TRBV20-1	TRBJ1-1	SARAFLEAF
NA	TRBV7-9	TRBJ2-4	ASSSSVRVSVQY
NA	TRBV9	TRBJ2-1	ASSVRQGASYEQF
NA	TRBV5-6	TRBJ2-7	ASSRGTENSYEQY
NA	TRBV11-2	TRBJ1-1	ASSMTSRAAF
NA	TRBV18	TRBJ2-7	ASLPGQGAHEQY
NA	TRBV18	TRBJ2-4	ASSPLDRAKNIQY
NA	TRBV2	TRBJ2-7	AGLTSGRPSYEQY
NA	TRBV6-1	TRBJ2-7	ASTTGTSAYEQY
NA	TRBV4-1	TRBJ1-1	ASSQGGRGTEAF
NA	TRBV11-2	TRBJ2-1	ASSLGIAGGPRTYNEQF
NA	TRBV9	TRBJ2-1	ASSVGLAGGASNEQF
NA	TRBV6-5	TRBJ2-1	ASSSLASRYNEQF
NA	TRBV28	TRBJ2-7	ASKSSGTSYEQY
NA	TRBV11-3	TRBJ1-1	ASSRAGTEAF
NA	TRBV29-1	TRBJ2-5	SGGTSVETQY
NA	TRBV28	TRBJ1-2	ASSTNPGQGAHSPYGYT
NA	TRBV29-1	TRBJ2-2	SVDGGLNTGELF
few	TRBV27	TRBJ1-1	ASSQTTGVNTEAF
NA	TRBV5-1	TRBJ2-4	ASSLAGRGQY
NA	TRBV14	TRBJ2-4	ASSRDRGNIQY
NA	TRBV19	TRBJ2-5	ASSSGKETQY
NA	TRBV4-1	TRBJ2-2	ASSQKGSGIGELF
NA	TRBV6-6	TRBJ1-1	ASSYVGTEAF
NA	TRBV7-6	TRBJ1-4	ASSLKRGPNEKLF
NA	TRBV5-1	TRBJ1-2	ASSLATYGYT
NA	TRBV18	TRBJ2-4	ASSPPQGRNIQY
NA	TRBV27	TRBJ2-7	ASSPQGLSYEQY
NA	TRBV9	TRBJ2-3	ASSPEMGPQTGDTQY
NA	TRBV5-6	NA	ASRHGLAGDLYEQY
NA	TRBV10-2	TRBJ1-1	ASTLNTEAF
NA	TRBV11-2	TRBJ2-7	ASSLTGGRRYEQY
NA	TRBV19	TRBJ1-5	ASSPPPGGSNQPQH
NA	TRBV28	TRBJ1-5	ASSQTYQPQH
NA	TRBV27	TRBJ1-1	ASRPTPSTGNTEAF
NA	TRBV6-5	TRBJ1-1	ASSSGPAEAF
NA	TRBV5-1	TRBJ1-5	ASSYEGENQPQH
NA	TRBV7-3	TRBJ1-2	ASGGTNYGYT
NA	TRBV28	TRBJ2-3	ASSLPPRDTQY
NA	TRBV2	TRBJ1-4	ASCSHRGVNEKLF
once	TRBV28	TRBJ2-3	ASSFSGRETDTQY
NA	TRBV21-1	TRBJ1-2	ASSKVGGSYGYT
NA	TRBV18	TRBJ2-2	ASSPGLAGVEGELF